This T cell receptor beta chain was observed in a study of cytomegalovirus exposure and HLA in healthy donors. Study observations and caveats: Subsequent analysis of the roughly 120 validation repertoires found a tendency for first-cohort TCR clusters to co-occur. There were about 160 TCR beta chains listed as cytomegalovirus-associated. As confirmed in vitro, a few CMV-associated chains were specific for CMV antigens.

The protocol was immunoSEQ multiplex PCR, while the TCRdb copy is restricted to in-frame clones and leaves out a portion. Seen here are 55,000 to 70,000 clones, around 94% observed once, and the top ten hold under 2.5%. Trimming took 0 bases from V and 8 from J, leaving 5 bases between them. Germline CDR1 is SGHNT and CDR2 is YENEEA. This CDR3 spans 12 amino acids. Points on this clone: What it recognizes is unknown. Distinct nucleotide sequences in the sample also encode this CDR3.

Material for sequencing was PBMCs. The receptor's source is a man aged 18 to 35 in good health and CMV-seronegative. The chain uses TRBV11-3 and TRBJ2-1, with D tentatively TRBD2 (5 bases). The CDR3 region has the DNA TGTGCCAGCAGCTTAGAGAGGGATGAGCAGTTCTTC. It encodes CASSLERDEQFF.